One and the same sample provided the 20 T cell receptor beta chains below, sequenced in a study of graft-versus-host responses after intestinal transplantation. The repertoire was sequenced with immunoSEQ multiplex PCR; TCRdb's copy has only in-frame clones and lacks some. The data contain approximately 79,000 clones, approximately 82% of them singletons. The antigens of these receptors remain unknown. Sequencing used unstimulated CD4+ T cells sorted from spleen or lymph node cells, obtained before intestinal transplant. The receptors come from a human donor who received an intestinal transplant.

This clone was found a few times. The gene calls are TRBV5-1 and TRBJ2-7; 9 bases match TRBD1. J lost 2 bases, V lost 0 bases, and 9 bases had no gene match. The CDR3 is 17 residues long. CDR1 SGHRS and CDR2 YFSETQ come from the germline V gene. The CDR3 DNA reads as TGCGCCAGCAGCTTGGGGATGTACCGGGACAGGGCCTACGAGCAGTACTTC. Translating it yields CASSLGMYRDRAYEQYF.

This clone was counted between two and nine times. V usage is TRBV7-3 and J usage is TRBJ2-3, with 7 bases aligning to TRBD2. Germline CDR1 reads SGHTA; CDR2 reads FQGTGA. The J segment lost 5 bases and the V segment lost 1 base, leaving 6 bases of the junction unmatched. The CDR3 loop spans 15 amino acids. The DNA for the CDR3 is TGTGCCAGCAGCTTAAATGCGGGAGAGGGAGATACGCAGTATTTT. It encodes CASSLNAGEGDTQYF.

The V and J genes are TRBV4-2 and TRBJ2-3, with D maybe TRBD1 (5 bases). Trimming pared 1 base from V and 8 bases from J, leaving 10 bases between. Germline values: CDR1 LGHNA, CDR2 YNFKEQ. This CDR3 comprises 13 residues. The CDR3 sequence is CASSQGQIGTQYF. The DNA for the CDR3 is TGTGCCAGCAGCCAAGGACAGATCGGTACGCAGTATTTT.

This chain joins TRBV28 and TRBJ2-7; D is undetermined. V gave up 6 bases and J gave up 9 bases, with 12 bases separating them. The CDR3 covers 11 residues. CDR1 is MDHEN and CDR2 is SYDVKM in the germline V gene. The CDR3 nucleotides read TGTGCCAGCAGACTAAATAATAGGCAGTACTTC. This codes for CASRLNNRQYF. Combining the CDR3 with reference TRBV28 and TRBJ2-7 gives the whole variable domain DVKVTQSSRYLVKRTGEKVFLECVQDMDHENMFWYRQDPGLGLRLIYFSYDVKMKEKGDIPEGYSVSREKKERFSLILESASTNQTSMYLCASRLNNRQYFGPGTRLTVT.

The rearrangement joins TRBV5-1 to TRBJ2-3, with TRBD2 as a possible D gene (5 bases). There are 14 residues in the CDR3. The germline V gene has CDR1 SGHRS and CDR2 YFSETQ. Between the trimmed V and J ends, which lost 2 bases and 6 bases, there was a span of 13 bases. CDR3 DNA: TGCGCCAGCAGCTTAAGACTATCAGCGGATACGCAGTATTTT. Translation gives CASSLRLSADTQYF.

This chain joins TRBV6-5 and TRBJ1-3; D ambiguous. This CDR3 has 12 residues. Looked up from germline, CDR1 is MNHEY and CDR2 is SVGAGI. V was cut by 6 bases and J by 2 bases, with 5 bases left in between. The CDR3 DNA is TGTGCCAGCAGCACTACTGGAAACACCATATATTTT. It codes for CASSTTGNTIYF.

The rearrangement joins TRBV7-8 to TRBJ1-1; the D is unclear. The CDR3 totals 15 residues. Germline CDR1 is SGHVS and CDR2 is FQNEAQ. V shed 6 bases and J shed 1 base, with 15 bases lying between them. CDR3 loop: CASRSRWRENTEAFF. The CDR3 DNA follows: TGTGCCAGCAGGTCGCGATGGCGGGAGAACACTGAAGCTTTCTTT.

This chain's CDR3 is CASEGGMNTGELFF. In DNA form, the CDR3 reads TGTGCCAGCGAAGGAGGAATGAACACCGGGGAGCTGTTTTTT. This chain links TRBV11-3 with TRBJ2-2; the D gene is possibly TRBD2 (5 bases). This CDR3 spans 14 amino acids. The V end was cut by 8 bases, the J end by 1 base, with 11 bases between. CDR1 SGHNT and CDR2 YENEEA come from the germline V gene.

This clone was counted a few times. CDR3 sequence (DNA): TGTGCCAGCAGCCGGGGACTAGCGGGCAACTACAATGAGCAGTTCTTC. Its protein product is CASSRGLAGNYNEQFF. The chain employs TRBV27 and TRBJ2-1; 12 nucleotides align to TRBD2. The V and J ends lost 6 bases and 3 bases, in that order; junction bases with no gene match: 6. Germline values: CDR1 MNHEY, CDR2 SMNVEV (reference sequence). The CDR3 is made up of 16 amino acids.

This sequence joins TRBV4-1 and TRBJ2-3, with 13 positions matching TRBD2. The germline V gene encodes CDR1 MGHRA and CDR2 YSYEKL. The V and J ends lost 1 base and 0 bases, in that order; junction bases with no gene match: 7. CDR3 length: 19 residues. The CDR3 DNA reads TGCGCCAGCAGCCAAGGGCGACTAGCGGGGGGAACTAGCACAGATACGCAGTATTTT. It translates to CASSQGRLAGGTSTDTQYF.

J is TRBJ1-2 and V is TRBV19, with 7 bases aligning to TRBD1. This CDR3 has 15 residues. Germline CDR1 reads LNHDA; CDR2 reads SQIVND (reference sequence). Germline trimming cut 3 bases from V and 4 bases from J; bases unmatched to any gene: 8. The DNA of the CDR3 is TGTGCCAGTAGTATCCTTCGACAGGGTCTCTATGGCTACACCTTC. It translates to CASSILRQGLYGYTF.

The chain employs TRBV11-2 and TRBJ1-2; D gene unclear. The CDR3 totals 12 residues. CDR1 is SGHAT and CDR2 is FQNNGV in the germline V gene. Trimming shortened V by 2 bases and J by 5 bases, and 6 bases separated the two germline ends. CDR3 residues: CASSLSRYGYTF. The CDR3 DNA reads TGTGCCAGCAGCTTATCACGGTATGGCTACACCTTC.

In this sample, this clone turned up once. This chain links TRBV6-1 with TRBJ2-3; D is ambiguous. The CDR3 is 13 residues long. V gave up 3 bases and J gave up 6 bases, with 10 bases separating them. In germline, CDR1 is MNHNS, CDR2 SASEGT. The CDR3 DNA is TGTGCCAGCAGTGATCGGGTCCCGGATACGCAGTATTTT. Translated: CASSDRVPDTQYF.

The chain joins TRBV5-5 to TRBJ2-7; TRBD1 agrees at 10 bases. The germline V gene encodes CDR1 SGHKS and CDR2 YYEKEE (reference sequence). Losses at the gene ends were 4 bases for V and 6 bases for J; bases not matched to a gene: 4. This CDR3 is built from 13 residues. Written as DNA, the CDR3 is TGTGCCAGCAGCCCGGACAGGGGGGTCGAGCAGTACTTC. This codes for CASSPDRGVEQYF.

V is TRBV7-8 and J is TRBJ2-7; 7 bases are shared with TRBD2. This CDR3 has 14 residues. The V gene's germline CDR1 is SGHVS and CDR2 FQNEAQ. J was trimmed by 4 bases and V by 0 bases; bases with no gene match: 3. CDR3 nucleotides: TGTGCCAGCAGCTTAGCGGGGGGGAGATACGAGCAGTACTTC. Its translation is CASSLAGGRYEQYF.

The chain employs TRBV6-6 and TRBJ1-1; 7 bases match TRBD1. Germline lookup yields CDR1 MNHNY and CDR2 SVGAGI (reference sequence). The CDR3 is 14 residues long. With 5 bases clipped from V and 1 base from J, the junction kept 4 bases outside the gene matches. The CDR3 loop reads CASSLTGPNTEAFF. The CDR3 DNA reads as TGTGCCAGCAGTCTGACAGGGCCGAACACTGAAGCTTTCTTT.

This clone was observed a single time. J is TRBJ1-5 and V is TRBV6-6, with 12 bases lining up with TRBD1. The germline gives CDR1 MNHNY, CDR2 SVGAGI (reference sequence). The CDR3 sequence is 15 residues long. V lost 6 bases, J lost 4 bases, and 4 bases stayed unmatched. This CDR3 reads CASRGQGARNQPQHF. The CDR3 bases are TGTGCCAGCAGGGGACAGGGGGCTCGGAATCAGCCCCAGCATTTT.

This clone has just a few counts. CDR3 nucleotide sequence: TGTGCCAACCCCACAGGGACGCGGCTGTTCTTC. It is translated as CANPTGTRLFF. The chain uses TRBV2 and TRBJ2-1; D might be TRBD1 (6 bases). The V end lost 10 bases, the J end lost 15 bases, and 19 bases lay between the germline ends. The CDR3 contains 11 residues. The germline V gene encodes CDR1 SNHLY and CDR2 FYNNEI.

The rearrangement joins TRBV14 to TRBJ1-1; 7 bases map to TRBD1. J gave up 8 bases and V 0 bases, and 9 bases lay outside the gene matches. Germline CDR1 is SGHDN and CDR2 is FVKESK. The CDR3 is 15 amino acids. The CDR3 nucleotides are TGTGCCAGCAGCCAAGATCTTGACAGGGCGACGGAAGCTTTCTTT. This sequence encodes CASSQDLDRATEAFF.

The V and J genes are TRBV28 and TRBJ2-7; TRBD1 is a possible D gene (6 bases). Trimming took 6 bases from V and 7 from J, leaving 16 bases between them. Per the germline V gene, CDR1 is MDHEN and CDR2 is SYDVKM. CDR3 length: 13 residues. In DNA form, the CDR3 reads TGTGCCAGCAGACGGGACACCCTGGGGGAGCAGTACTTC. Residues: CASRRDTLGEQYF.